The next 11 T cell receptor beta chains were all read from a single sample in a study of cytotoxic CD8 clonotypes in ibrutinib-treated CLL. Libraries were prepared by immunoSEQ multiplex PCR; TCRdb keeps only in-frame clonotypes and omits some of them. This sample has fewer than 35,000 clones; 69% occur once, and the top ten carry about 53%. Sequencing was performed on PBMCs, taken after 24 months of ibrutinib treatment. The receptors shown here come from a human donor with chronic lymphocytic leukemia.

This sequence joins TRBV2 and TRBJ1-2; 7 bases agree with TRBD1. The CDR3 extends over 14 amino acids. Germline CDR1 is SNHLY and CDR2 is FYNNEI. V lost 1 base to trimming and J lost 7 bases; unmatched junction nucleotides: 6. DNA of the CDR3: TGTGCCAGCAGTGAAGAGGCAGGGGGAAGTGGCTACACCTTC. Translating gives CASSEEAGGSGYTF.

The genes are TRBV30 and TRBJ1-2, with a weak D call TRBD1 (5 bases). Germline lookup yields CDR1 GTSNPN and CDR2 SVGIG (reference sequence). The CDR3 loop spans 15 amino acids. V was pared by 5 bases and J by 4 bases, with 20 bases between. CDR3 sequence (DNA): TGTGCCTGGTCGTTGTGGCCGGGGCAAACCTATGGCTACACCTTC. Translating gives CAWSLWPGQTYGYTF.

This clone was picked up one time. The CDR3 DNA reads TGTGCCAGTAGTATAGCCCCCGTACGAACCTACGAGCAGTACTTC. Translating gives CASSIAPVRTYEQYF. V is TRBV19 and J is TRBJ2-7, with no clear D. This CDR3 has 15 amino acids. V was pared by 1 base and J by 2 bases, with 12 bases between. Germline V gene lookup returns CDR1 LNHDA and CDR2 SQIVND (reference sequence). The full variable domain, its missing parts supplied by reference TRBV19 and TRBJ2-7, is DGGITQSPKYLFRKEGQNVTLSCEQNLNHDAMYWYRQDPGQGLRLIYYSQIVNDFQKGDIAEGYSVSREKKESFPLTVTSAQKNPTAFYLCASSIAPVRTYEQYFGPGTRLTVT.

This chain joins TRBV7-6 and TRBJ2-7; maybe TRBD2 (5 bases). The CDR3 has 14 residues. The V end lost 4 bases, the J end lost 3 bases, and 13 bases lay between the germline ends. Germline V gene sequence: CDR1 SGHVS, CDR2 FNYEAQ. CDR3 bases: TGTGCCAGCAGCTCTCTCGGACGGGACTACGAGCAGTACTTC. Protein product: CASSSLGRDYEQYF.

The V gene is TRBV7-6, the J gene TRBJ1-3, with TRBD1 matching 7 bases. With 5 bases clipped from V and 2 bases from J, the junction kept 6 bases outside the gene matches. Germline V lookup: CDR1 SGHVS, CDR2 FNYEAQ. The CDR3 covers 15 residues. CDR3 nucleotide sequence: TGTGCCAGCAGCCCCGACAGGGTACCTGGAAACACCATATATTTT. Its translation: CASSPDRVPGNTIYF.

J is TRBJ2-3 and V is TRBV6-6, with D tentatively TRBD2 (5 bases). The V end was cut by 8 bases, the J end by 2 bases, with 20 bases between. The germline CDR1 and CDR2 sequences are MNHNY and SVGAGI (reference sequence). The CDR3 extends over 16 amino acids. In nucleotides, the CDR3 is TGTGCCAGCTCTCCCGGGGAGCGGCCGTACACAGATACGCAGTATTTT. Its translation: CASSPGERPYTDTQYF.

The chain carries TRBV27 and TRBJ2-7; weak D call: TRBD1 (5 bases). Per the germline V gene, CDR1 is MNHEY and CDR2 is SMNVEV (reference sequence). The V and J ends lost 4 bases and 2 bases respectively, with 9 bases between them. This CDR3 region has 13 residues. The CDR3 DNA follows: TGTGCCAGCAGTTCGCAGGGCCCCTACGAGCAGTACTTC. Amino acid sequence: CASSSQGPYEQYF.

The genes are TRBV7-8 and TRBJ2-7; D is uncertain. Germline V lookup: CDR1 SGHVS, CDR2 FQNEAQ. V was shortened by 7 bases and J by 2 bases, with 12 bases between the two germline ends. There are 13 residues in the CDR3. The CDR3 is CASTPAVPYEQYF. The CDR3 DNA is TGTGCCAGCACACCTGCCGTCCCCTACGAGCAGTACTTC.

The rearrangement links TRBV5-1 to TRBJ2-7, with 9 bases aligning to TRBD2. CDR1 is SGHRS and CDR2 is YFSETQ in the germline V gene. V was pared by 4 bases and J by 5 bases, with 4 bases of the junction left unmatched. The CDR3 is 13 residues long. This CDR3 is CASSTSGGHEQYF. DNA for the CDR3: TGCGCCAGCAGCACAAGCGGGGGGCACGAGCAGTACTTC.

This clone was seen repeatedly, ten times or more. The chain is built from TRBV7-3 and TRBJ2-1, with TRBD1 matching 7 bases. The CDR3 is 14 residues long. V was pared by 1 base and J by 8 bases, with 5 bases of the junction left unmatched. Germline V CDR1 and CDR2: SGHTA, FQGTGA. Here the CDR3 reads CASSLSQGDDEQFF. In nucleotides, the CDR3 is TGTGCCAGCAGCTTAAGCCAGGGGGATGATGAGCAGTTCTTC.

The gene calls are TRBV5-1 and TRBJ2-2; D is tentatively TRBD1 or TRBD2 (5 bases each). Trimming stripped 3 bases from V and 4 bases from J, with 16 bases between. The CDR3 totals 16 residues. Germline CDR1 and CDR2: SGHRS and YFSETQ. CDR3 sequence (DNA): TGCGCCAGCAGCTCGACCCGGGACCGGAGCACCGGGGAGCTGTTTTTT. Translating it yields CASSSTRDRSTGELFF. Using reference TRBV5-1 and TRBJ2-2 for the parts outside the CDR3, the full variable domain is KAGVTQTPRYLIKTRGQQVTLSCSPISGHRSVSWYQQTPGQGLQFLFEYFSETQRNKGNFPGRFSGRQFSNSRSEMNVSTLELGDSALYLCASSSTRDRSTGELFFGEGSRLTVL.